This T cell receptor (beta chain) emerged from a study of radiotherapy plus CTLA-4 blockade in lung cancer. Study conclusions and caveats: Blood TCR clones of tumor origin expanded after radiotherapy plus ipilimumab.

Ipilimumab CTLA-4 blockade and focal radiation were given to patients with chemo-refractory metastatic non-small-cell lung cancer. The table came from immunoSEQ multiplex PCR; TCRdb's copy has only in-frame clones and leaves some out. The sample has 45,000 to 60,000 clones, 60% to 80% seen once. As for this clone: Its antigen is not identified.

The starting material was peripheral blood, obtained from a patient treated with radiotherapy plus ipilimumab. This TCR was sampled from a human donor with non-small cell lung cancer whose response to radiotherapy plus ipilimumab could not be evaluated.

The CDR3 bases are TGTGCCAGCAGCTTAATTAAGCGGGAGGTCAGCTCCTACAATGAGCAGTTCTTC. It is translated as CASSLIKREVSSYNEQFF. J is TRBJ2-1 and V is TRBV7-8, with 9 bases aligning to TRBD2. Germline loops: CDR1 SGHVS, CDR2 FQNEAQ. The CDR3 loop spans 18 amino acids. V was clipped by 2 bases and J by 0 bases; unmatched bases: 8.